The clone carrying this T cell receptor (beta chain) was found many times. Antigen specificity is unknown. Regions amplified from RNA transcripts were the TCR beta CDR3 regions. A first-round RT-PCR of the TCR CDR3 used the HTBI primer set. TCRdb re-derived calls from the multiplex PCR reads in MiXCR, one entry per CDR3 protein. The table shows some 600,000 distinct CDR3 sequences, with around 13% occurring only once. This sample was taken from a study of T cells in Graves' hyperthyroidism and ophthalmopathy. Study-wide points: Model output signaled ophthalmopathy a median 6.5 months ahead of onset.

Uncontrolled infection, other autoimmune disease, pregnancy or lactation led to exclusion. Blood from later-ophthalmopathy patients was taken at first hyperthyroidism diagnosis. This receptor was identified in a woman in her 30s with Graves' hyperthyroidism that later progressed to Graves' ophthalmopathy. The sequenced sample consisted of blood.

The CDR3, as DNA: TGTGCCACCAGTGATTTTGCCGGGACGCAAGCTTTCTTT. It specifies CATSDFAGTQAFF. V usage is TRBV24-1 and J usage is TRBJ1-1; D might be TRBD1 (5 bases). From germline, CDR1 is KGHDR and CDR2 SFDVKD. V dropped 1 base and J dropped 9 bases, with 11 bases sitting between them. The CDR3 totals 13 residues.